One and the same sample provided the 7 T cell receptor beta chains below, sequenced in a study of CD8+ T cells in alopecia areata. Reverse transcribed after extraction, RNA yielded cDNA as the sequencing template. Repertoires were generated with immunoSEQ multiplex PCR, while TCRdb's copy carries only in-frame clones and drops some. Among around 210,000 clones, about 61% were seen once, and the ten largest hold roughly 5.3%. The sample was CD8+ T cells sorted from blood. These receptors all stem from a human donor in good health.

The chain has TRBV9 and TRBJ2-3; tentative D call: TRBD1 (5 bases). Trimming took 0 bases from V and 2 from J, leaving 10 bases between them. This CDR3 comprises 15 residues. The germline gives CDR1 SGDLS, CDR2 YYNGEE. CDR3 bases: TGTGCCAGCAGCGTAGAGGCAGGGAACACAGATACGCAGTATTTT. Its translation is CASSVEAGNTDTQYF.

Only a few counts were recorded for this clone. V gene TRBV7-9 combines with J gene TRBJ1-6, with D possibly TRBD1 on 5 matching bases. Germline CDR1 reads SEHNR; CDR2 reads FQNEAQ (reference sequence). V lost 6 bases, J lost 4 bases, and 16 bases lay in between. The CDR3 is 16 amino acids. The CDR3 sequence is CASSPSRGVYNSPLHF. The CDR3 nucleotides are TGTGCCAGCAGTCCGAGCCGGGGCGTATATAATTCACCCCTCCACTTT.

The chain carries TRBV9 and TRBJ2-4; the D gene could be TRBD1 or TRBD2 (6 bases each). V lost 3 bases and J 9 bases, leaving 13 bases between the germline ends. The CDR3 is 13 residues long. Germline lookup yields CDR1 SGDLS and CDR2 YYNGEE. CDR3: CASSEGGGSIQYF. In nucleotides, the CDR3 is TGTGCCAGCAGCGAGGGGGGAGGCTCCATTCAGTACTTC.

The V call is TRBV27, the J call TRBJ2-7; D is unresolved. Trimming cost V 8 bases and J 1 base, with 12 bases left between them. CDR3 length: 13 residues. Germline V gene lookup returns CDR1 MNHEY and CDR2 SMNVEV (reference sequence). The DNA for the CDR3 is TGTGCCAGCTCCCTTGGTGGGTCCTACGAGCAGTACTTC. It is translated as CASSLGGSYEQYF.

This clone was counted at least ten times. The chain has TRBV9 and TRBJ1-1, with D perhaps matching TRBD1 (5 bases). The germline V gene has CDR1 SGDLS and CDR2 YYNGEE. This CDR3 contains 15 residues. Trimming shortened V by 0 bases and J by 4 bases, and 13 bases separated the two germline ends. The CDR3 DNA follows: TGTGCCAGCAGCGTAGGTGGGGCGCGTCGCACTGAAGCTTTCTTT. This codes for CASSVGGARRTEAFF.

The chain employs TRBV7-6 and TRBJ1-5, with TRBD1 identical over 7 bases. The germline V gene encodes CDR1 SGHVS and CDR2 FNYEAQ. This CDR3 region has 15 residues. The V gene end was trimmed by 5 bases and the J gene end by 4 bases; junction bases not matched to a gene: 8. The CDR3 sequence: CASSQGGGLNQPQHF. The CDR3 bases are TGTGCCAGCAGCCAGGGAGGGGGCCTAAATCAGCCCCAGCATTTT.

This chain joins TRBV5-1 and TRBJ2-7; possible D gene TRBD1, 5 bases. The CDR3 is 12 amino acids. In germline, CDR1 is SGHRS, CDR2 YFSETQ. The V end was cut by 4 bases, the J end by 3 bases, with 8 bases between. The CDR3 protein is CASSHDSYEQYF. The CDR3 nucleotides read TGCGCCAGCAGCCACGACAGCTACGAGCAGTACTTC.